The rows below give T cell receptor beta chains drawn from one sample of a study of long-term antiretroviral therapy in people with HIV. Assay used: immunoSEQ multiplex PCR; TCRdb lists only in-frame clones, some missing. The table includes about 18,000 clones, 78% detected once. The sample here was unsorted PBMCs, taken 0.3 years after starting antiretroviral therapy. All receptors derive from a woman aged 45-59 years with HIV. CDR3s include the opening cysteine and the closing phenylalanine or tryptophan. Each record gives: D gene, V gene, J gene, CDR3 length, clone size, CDR3 DNA, CDR3 protein. The D gene is left open where the match is weak. Where a row states a size, it is once, few, many or the class of an expanded clone; other rows omit it.

D: -
V: TRBV5-6
J: TRBJ2-3
length: 13
size: -
DNA: TGTGCCAGCAGCTACAGCCCCTCAGATACGCAGTATTTT
CDR3: CASSYSPSDTQYF

D: -
V: TRBV29-1
J: TRBJ2-3
length: 12
size: -
DNA: TGCAGCGCCCAAGTATCCACAGATACGCAGTATTTT
CDR3: CSAQVSTDTQYF

D: -
V: TRBV28
J: TRBJ1-2
length: 13
size: -
DNA: TGTGCCAGCAGTTTACGGGCAGACTATGGCTACACCTTC
CDR3: CASSLRADYGYTF

D: -
V: TRBV6-6
J: TRBJ1-6
length: 14
size: -
DNA: TGTGCCAGCAGCACCCTCGGGACAAGCTCACCCCTCCACTTT
CDR3: CASSTLGTSSPLHF

D: -
V: TRBV6-6
J: TRBJ1-4
length: 15
size: -
DNA: TGTGCCAGCAGGAATCATGGGGGGGTCAATGAAAAACTGTTTTTT
CDR3: CASRNHGGVNEKLFF

D: -
V: TRBV18
J: TRBJ2-5
length: 13
size: once
DNA: TGTGCCAGCTCACCACGGCTAGGCGAGACCCAGTACTTC
CDR3: CASSPRLGETQYF

D: TRBD1
V: TRBV5-4
J: TRBJ1-4
length: 14
size: -
DNA: TGTGCCAGCAGCCTCCCCGGGACAGCCGAAAAACTGTTTTTT
CDR3: CASSLPGTAEKLFF

D: -
V: TRBV5-1
J: TRBJ1-3
length: 13
size: -
DNA: TGCGCCAGCAGCCCGTTTTCTCAGGACACCATATATTTT
CDR3: CASSPFSQDTIYF

D: TRBD1
V: TRBV5-1
J: TRBJ2-3
length: 15
size: -
DNA: TGCGCCAGCAGCGTGACAGGGGAATTGGCAGATACGCAGTATTTT
CDR3: CASSVTGELADTQYF

D: -
V: TRBV30
J: TRBJ2-1
length: 16
size: once
DNA: TGTGCCTGGAGTCCCCAGTGGGCAGGCGACTACAATGAGCAGTTCTTC
CDR3: CAWSPQWAGDYNEQFF

D: TRBD1
V: TRBV5-1
J: TRBJ2-3
length: 16
size: -
DNA: TGCGCCAGCAGCTTGGTGACAGGGGGGAGAACAGATACGCAGTATTTT
CDR3: CASSLVTGGRTDTQYF

D: -
V: TRBV15
J: TRBJ2-1
length: 17
size: -
DNA: TGTGCCACCAGCAGAGATTCCGGCAGGGGTTCCTACAATGAGCAGTTCTTC
CDR3: CATSRDSGRGSYNEQFF

D: TRBD1
V: TRBV19
J: TRBJ2-1
length: 12
size: -
DNA: TGTGCCAGTAAAGGGGGCCGCAGTGAGCAGTTCTTC
CDR3: CASKGGRSEQFF

D: TRBD2
V: TRBV9
J: TRBJ2-3
length: 20
size: few
DNA: TGTGCCAGCAGCCCCCTTGGGCTAGCGGGGGGGCAAGTGTCGACAGATACGCAGTATTTT
CDR3: CASSPLGLAGGQVSTDTQYF

D: TRBD2
V: TRBV19
J: TRBJ2-2
length: 16
size: few
DNA: TGTGCCAGTAGACGGGGGGGCGGGTCGTCGACCGGGGAGCTGTTTTTT
CDR3: CASRRGGGSSTGELFF

D: -
V: TRBV5-8
J: TRBJ1-1
length: 15
size: -
DNA: TGTGCCAGCAGCTTGGGGTCGGGGTGGAAGACTGAAGCTTTCTTT
CDR3: CASSLGSGWKTEAFF

D: -
V: TRBV11-2
J: TRBJ2-7
length: 16
size: -
DNA: TGTGCCAGCAGCTTATTTATCGGGACATCTATCTACGAGCAGTACTTC
CDR3: CASSLFIGTSIYEQYF

D: -
V: TRBV27
J: TRBJ1-1
length: 11
size: -
DNA: TGTGCCAGCAGTTCTCGGTATGAAGCTTTCTTT
CDR3: CASSSRYEAFF

D: -
V: TRBV4-1
J: TRBJ1-3
length: 20
size: -
DNA: TGCGCCAGCAGCCACCCATCGCTAGGGGGGCAGGATTCCTTCGGAAACACCATATATTTT
CDR3: CASSHPSLGGQDSFGNTIYF

D: TRBD2
V: TRBV7-9
J: TRBJ2-3
length: 15
size: -
DNA: TGTGCCAGCAGCTCCCCCCAGCGGGGGGCAGATACGCAGTATTTT
CDR3: CASSSPQRGADTQYF

D: -
V: TRBV19
J: TRBJ2-4
length: 14
size: -
DNA: TGTGCCAGTAGTCAGGCGCTAGCCAAAAACATTCAGTACTTC
CDR3: CASSQALAKNIQYF

D: -
V: TRBV5-1
J: TRBJ1-1
length: 14
size: -
DNA: TGCGCCAGCAGCTTGGCGGGGCCCAACACTGAAGCTTTCTTT
CDR3: CASSLAGPNTEAFF

D: -
V: TRBV27
J: TRBJ2-3
length: 13
size: -
DNA: TGTGCCAGCAGTTTAATGCGGGGAGATACGCAGTATTTT
CDR3: CASSLMRGDTQYF

D: TRBD1
V: TRBV6-5
J: TRBJ2-1
length: 15
size: -
DNA: TGTGCCAGCAGTATCGGGACAGGGGGGTACAATGAGCAGTTCTTC
CDR3: CASSIGTGGYNEQFF

D: -
V: TRBV27
J: TRBJ2-3
length: 11
size: -
DNA: TGTGCCAGCAGTGCTACAGATACGCAGTATTTT
CDR3: CASSATDTQYF

D: TRBD2
V: TRBV29-1
J: TRBJ2-1
length: 18
size: -
DNA: TGCAGCGTTGGGCAACTAGCGGGGACTCCTAGCTCCTACAATGAGCAGTTCTTC
CDR3: CSVGQLAGTPSSYNEQFF

D: TRBD1
V: TRBV7-3
J: TRBJ2-1
length: 15
size: -
DNA: TGTGCCAGCAGCCCACAGGGCAGGGGGCAAGATGAGCAGTTCTTC
CDR3: CASSPQGRGQDEQFF

D: TRBD2
V: TRBV5-4
J: TRBJ2-3
length: 14
size: -
DNA: TGTGCCAGCAGCCCGGGACTAGCGGGGGCTACGCAGTATTTT
CDR3: CASSPGLAGATQYF

D: TRBD2
V: TRBV5-6
J: TRBJ2-2
length: 19
size: -
DNA: TGTGCCAGCAGCTCCCGGGTCGCTAGCGGGGGGATAATCCCCGGGGAGCTGTTTTTT
CDR3: CASSSRVASGGIIPGELFF